The 17 T cell receptor beta chains listed next were all sequenced from one sample in a study of STAT5B mutations in CD4+ large granular lymphocyte leukemia. The protocol was immunoSEQ multiplex PCR, while the TCRdb copy is restricted to in-frame clones and leaves out a portion. This sample carries around 25,000 clones, about two thirds of them seen once, and the ten largest clones take 0.65%. Sequencing used CD4+ T cells from blood buffy coats. The receptors derive from a human donor in good health.

The chain has TRBV7-9 and TRBJ2-1; D remains unclear. V was pared by 2 bases and J by 3 bases, with 5 bases between. The CDR3 totals 13 residues. Germline CDR1 SEHNR, CDR2 FQNEAQ (reference sequence). The CDR3 region is CASSLFRYNEQFF. The CDR3 coding sequence is TGTGCCAGCAGCTTATTCCGCTACAATGAGCAGTTCTTC. The complete variable domain, with remaining parts taken from reference TRBV7-9 and TRBJ2-1, reads DTGVSQNPRHKITKRGQNVTFRCDPISEHNRLYWYRQTLGQGPEFLTYFQNEAQLEKSRLLSDRFSAERPKGSFSTLEIQRTEQGDSAMYLCASSLFRYNEQFFGPGTRLTVL.

The rearrangement links TRBV6-6 to TRBJ1-2; D remains ambiguous. CDR3 length: 13 residues. V was pared by 5 bases and J by 2 bases, with 9 bases between. The germline CDR1 and CDR2 sequences are MNHNY and SVGAGI (reference sequence). In nucleotides, the CDR3 is TGTGCCAGCAGTGGCCGACTAAACTATGGCTACACCTTC. It is translated as CASSGRLNYGYTF.

The CDR3, as DNA: TGTGCCAGCAGTCCTTCCTCCGGGGGCGGTTTTGAGACCCAGTACTTC. Protein sequence: CASSPSSGGGFETQYF. The rearrangement uses TRBV28 and TRBJ2-5; D is possibly TRBD1 or TRBD2 (6 bases each). Trimming stripped 5 bases from V and 5 bases from J, with 21 bases between. Looked up from germline, CDR1 is MDHEN and CDR2 is SYDVKM. This CDR3 is built from 16 residues.

The V call is TRBV29-1, the J call TRBJ1-2; TRBD1 matches 10 bases. The CDR3 is made up of 15 amino acids. CDR1 SQVTM and CDR2 ANQGSEA come from the germline V gene. V shed 7 bases and J 7 bases; nucleotides not matched to a gene: 15. CDR3 protein: CSAVYPGQGTGGYTF. CDR3 nucleotide sequence: TGCAGCGCCGTGTATCCGGGACAGGGGACGGGTGGCTACACCTTC.

The chain recombines TRBV18 with TRBJ1-2; D ambiguous. The CDR3 has 16 residues. The germline CDR1 and CDR2 sequences are KGHSH and LQKENI. V was clipped by 1 base and J by 6 bases, with 18 bases between them. The CDR3 DNA follows: TGTGCCAGCTCACCACAGAGTCAAGGCTTCGGGGATGGCTACACCTTC. It codes for CASSPQSQGFGDGYTF.

Comments on this clone: At one end the junction does not follow the germline gene, possibly because of a read error. The J gene is TRBJ2-1, the V gene TRBV7-7; D possibly corresponds to TRBD2 (5 bases). Germline lookup yields CDR1 SSHAT and CDR2 FNYEAQ (reference sequence). CDR3 length equals 13 residues. Here the CDR3 DNA reads TGTGCTAGCAGCTTCAGGACTGGCAATGAGCAGTTCTTC. This sequence encodes CASSFRTGNEQFF.

The rearrangement joins TRBV7-2 to TRBJ1-5; 7 bases align to TRBD1. The CDR3 has 13 amino acids. Unmatched junction bases numbered 3, after V lost 5 bases and J lost 5 bases. Per the germline V gene, CDR1 is SGHTA and CDR2 is FQGNSA. Written as DNA, the CDR3 is TGTGCCAGCAGCCCGCAGGGGGATCAGCCCCAGCATTTT. This sequence encodes CASSPQGDQPQHF.

The rearrangement uses TRBV7-2 and TRBJ2-5; 12 positions agree with TRBD1. V shed 1 base, J shed 4 bases, and the junction held 13 bases outside the gene matches. Germline V gives CDR1 SGHTA, CDR2 FQGNSA. The CDR3 sequence is 19 residues long. CDR3 sequence (DNA): TGTGCCAGCAGCTTAGGCCGCCTCGGGACAGGGGGCCCAGGAGAGACCCAGTACTTC. This codes for CASSLGRLGTGGPGETQYF.

The V call is TRBV11-2, the J call TRBJ1-6; D remains unclear. Trimming took off 1 base at V and 5 bases at J, with 6 bases between the two ends. Germline CDR1 SGHAT, CDR2 FQNNGV. The CDR3 has 14 amino acids. CDR3 in DNA: TGTGCCAGCAGCTTAGTCCGAAATAATTCACCCCTCCACTTT. The encoded protein is CASSLVRNNSPLHF.

The rearrangement uses TRBV25-1 and TRBJ2-1, with a possible D match to TRBD1 (6 bases). This CDR3 spans 15 amino acids. Per germline, CDR1 MGHDK and CDR2 SYGVNS. With 0 bases removed from V and 9 bases from J, the gap between germline ends came to 15 bases. CDR3 amino acids: CASSEYKDVGGEQFF. CDR3 in DNA: TGTGCCAGCAGTGAATATAAGGACGTAGGGGGTGAGCAGTTCTTC.

V is TRBV19 and J is TRBJ1-5; D not certain. CDR1 is LNHDA, CDR2 SQIVND, per germline (reference sequence). V lost 3 bases to trimming and J lost 0 bases, with 15 bases between them. The CDR3 loop spans 17 amino acids. CDR3 residues: CASSILPVKYSNQPQHF. Written as DNA, the CDR3 is TGTGCCAGTAGTATTCTTCCGGTAAAGTATAGCAATCAGCCCCAGCATTTT.

V gene TRBV28 combines with J gene TRBJ1-2; 7 bases line up with TRBD1. V trimming: 4 bases; J trimming: 3 bases; junction bases outside the gene matches: 5. Germline CDR1 is MDHEN and CDR2 is SYDVKM. The length of the CDR3 is 14 residues. The CDR3 sequence is CASSSRQGYYGYTF. The CDR3 bases are TGTGCCAGCAGTTCCCGACAGGGATACTATGGCTACACCTTC.

This chain uses TRBV5-6 with TRBJ2-3; 16 bases are shared with TRBD2. The J segment lost 4 bases and the V segment lost 4 bases, leaving 9 bases of the junction unmatched. This CDR3 region has 18 residues. Germline V gene lookup returns CDR1 SGHDT and CDR2 YYEEEE. CDR3 nucleotides: TGTGCCAGCAGCCGTGGGACTAGCGGGGGGGTGGTGTCAGATACGCAGTATTTT. It translates to CASSRGTSGGVVSDTQYF.

This clone was recorded only once. The rearrangement joins TRBV7-8 to TRBJ2-7; no clear D. CDR1 is SGHVS, CDR2 FQNEAQ, per germline. Between the trimmed V and J ends, which lost 8 bases and 4 bases, there was a span of 9 bases. CDR3 length: 11 residues. The CDR3 is CASSDGYEQYF. The CDR3 region has the DNA TGTGCCAGCTCAGATGGGTACGAGCAGTACTTC.

V gene TRBV14 combines with J gene TRBJ2-1, with D possibly being TRBD1 or TRBD2 (6 bases each). Trimming stripped 1 base from V and 8 bases from J, with 18 bases between. The CDR3 contains 16 residues. Germline V gene data show CDR1 as SGHDN and CDR2 as FVKESK. DNA for the CDR3: TGTGCCAGCAGCCAAGCCACGGGGGCTAGGGGACATGAGCAGTTCTTC. This encodes CASSQATGARGHEQFF.

This clone was seen a handful of times. The chain has TRBV5-1 and TRBJ1-2; no reliable D call. The germline V gene has CDR1 SGHRS and CDR2 YFSETQ. The CDR3 is 14 amino acids. The V and J ends lost 0 bases and 4 bases respectively, with 10 bases between them. The CDR3 spells CASSLAGLTYGYTF. CDR3 DNA: TGCGCCAGCAGCTTGGCAGGACTTACCTATGGCTACACCTTC.

The chain combines TRBV4-1 with TRBJ1-6; TRBD1 is a possible D gene (5 bases). V was cut by 6 bases and J by 9 bases, with 9 bases left in between. The CDR3 runs to 12 residues. In germline, CDR1 is MGHRA, CDR2 YSYEKL. The CDR3, as DNA: TGCGCCAGCAGAGGGAGGGGTTCACCCCTCCACTTT. This translates into CASRGRGSPLHF.